This T cell receptor (beta chain) comes out of a study of blood T cell repertoires in COVID-19. For the study at large: Whether acute or convalescent, the COVID-19 samples came from the United States, Italy and Spain. The cDNA or gDNA used as material had been derived from T cells, B-cell-depleted T cells, or PBMCs.

Source study methods: The assay estimated nucleated cells by amplifying reference gene primers. Libraries were prepared by immunoSEQ multiplex PCR; TCRdb keeps only in-frame clonotypes and omits some of them. V, J and clone size are those of that table, while D and trimming were read from the DNA. Of hundreds of thousands of clones in the sample, around four fifths were seen once. Germline CDR1 and CDR2: SGHRS and YFSETQ. The V and J ends lost 1 base and 0 bases respectively, with 9 bases between them. The CDR3 length is 15 residues. The clonotype originates from a woman aged 45-65 years with acute or convalescent COVID-19. The sample comprised peripheral blood. V is TRBV5-1 and J is TRBJ2-3; possibly TRBD2 for D (6 bases). The CDR3 nucleotides are TGCGCCAGCAGCTTGTACGCGGGAAGCACAGATACGCAGTATTTT. Its translation is CASSLYAGSTDTQYF.